This T cell receptor (beta chain) was recorded in a study of regulatory T cells in long-lasting Graves disease. Findings of the study overall: Persistent disease favored TRBV28, TRBJ1-2 and TRBJ2-5.

This clonotype has at least ten counts. The antigen is unknown. The CDR3 consists of 15 residues. V lost 6 bases to trimming and J lost 1 base, with 13 bases between them. Germline V gene lookup returns CDR1 MDHEN and CDR2 SYDVKM. The time point denotes: newly diagnosed GD, antithyroid drugs for less than 3 months. With RNA extracted from PBMCs as input, the TCR library was made. According to the study, TCR beta libraries were built with iRepertoire HTBI primers and CDR3-region Arm-PCR. In TCRdb, the multiplex PCR reads were re-called with MiXCR into one record per CDR3 protein. Of 360,000 or so distinct CDR3 sequences listed, 15% to 20% are singletons. These data also featured in a second study, about T cells in Graves' hyperthyroidism and ophthalmopathy. That source adds: Clonotypes that were expanded in thyroid above 0.001 mostly appeared in blood too.

This TCR was sampled from a woman between 18 and 29 years old with Graves disease. The V and J genes are TRBV28 and TRBJ2-1, with D tentatively TRBD1 (6 bases). Material: peripheral blood mononuclear cells (PBMCs), obtained at new diagnosis, from a patient treated with antithyroid drugs. CDR3: CASSLGGESYNEQFF. The CDR3 nucleotides read TGTGCCAGCAGCCTAGGGGGTGAGTCCTACAATGAGCAGTTCTTC.